The 27 T cell receptor beta chains below come from one sample, sequenced in a study of identifying expanded T cells in peripheral blood. Assay: immunoSEQ multiplex PCR; the TCRdb copy retains only in-frame clones and omits some. The sample has 70,000 or so clones, roughly nine tenths seen once. The sample was blood. These receptors were collected from a person aged 18 to 70 in good health.

This clone appeared a few times. The chain carries TRBV7-2 and TRBJ2-3, with D unclear. Trimming pared 3 bases from V and 4 bases from J, leaving 2 bases between. The germline V gene has CDR1 SGHTA and CDR2 FQGNSA. This CDR3 is 11 amino acids long. The CDR3 DNA reads TGTGCCAGCAGCTTGGCAGATACGCAGTATTTT. Translated, it gives CASSLADTQYF.

The CDR3 region is CASSPNAGHFTGELFF. Written as DNA, the CDR3 is TGTGCCAGCAGCCCCAACGCGGGACATTTCACCGGGGAGCTGTTTTTT. This chain links TRBV7-9 with TRBJ2-2, with D perhaps given as TRBD1 or TRBD2 (6 bases each). V dropped 5 bases and J dropped 4 bases, with 17 bases sitting between them. CDR3 size: 16 residues. Looked up from germline, CDR1 is SEHNR and CDR2 is FQNEAQ (reference sequence). Based on the CDR3 plus reference TRBV7-9 and TRBJ2-2, the full variable domain is DTGVSQNPRHKITKRGQNVTFRCDPISEHNRLYWYRQTLGQGPEFLTYFQNEAQLEKSRLLSDRFSAERPKGSFSTLEIQRTEQGDSAMYLCASSPNAGHFTGELFFGEGSRLTVL.

This clone has just one count. This chain joins TRBV18 and TRBJ1-1; D gene uncertain. Germline-derived CDR1 and CDR2 are KGHSH and LQKENI. CDR3 length equals 12 residues. V lost 4 bases to trimming and J lost 1 base, with 4 bases between them. The CDR3 coding sequence is TGTGCCAGCTCACTTGGGAACACTGAAGCTTTCTTT. As protein: CASSLGNTEAFF.

V and J are TRBV7-3 and TRBJ2-1; the D gene is possibly TRBD2 (5 bases). V shed 5 bases and J shed 2 bases, with 16 bases lying between them. CDR3 length equals 16 residues. Germline assignment: CDR1 SGHTA and CDR2 FQGTGA. CDR3 amino acids: CASSPTGWGAYNEQFF. The CDR3, as DNA: TGTGCCAGCAGCCCAACGGGGTGGGGTGCCTACAATGAGCAGTTCTTC.

The rearrangement joins TRBV5-8 to TRBJ1-2; D is unresolved. V was shortened by 6 bases and J by 7 bases, with 19 bases between the two germline ends. The CDR3 extends over 14 amino acids. Germline-derived CDR1 and CDR2 are SGHTS and YDEGEE. This chain's CDR3 is CASILEVGTSGYTF. The CDR3 bases are TGTGCCAGCATCCTGGAAGTAGGAACGTCTGGCTACACCTTC.

This sequence joins TRBV29-1 and TRBJ2-1; no definite D call. There are 14 residues in the CDR3. Trimming took 3 bases from V and 8 from J, leaving 17 bases between them. Germline CDR1 SQVTM, CDR2 ANQGSEA. CDR3 in DNA: TGCAGCGTTGATGAGTCACGGAATGGAGATGAGCAGTTCTTC. Translated, it gives CSVDESRNGDEQFF.

The rearrangement joins TRBV11-3 to TRBJ1-2; 11 nucleotides line up with TRBD1. V lost 5 bases to trimming and J lost 6 bases; unmatched junction nucleotides: 2. The CDR3 runs to 13 residues. Germline CDR1 and CDR2: SGHNT and YENEEA. CDR3 DNA sequence: TGTGCCAGCAGCGGGACAGGGGGGGATGGCTACACCTTC. Protein: CASSGTGGDGYTF.

The V and J genes are TRBV6-1 and TRBJ2-5, with TRBD2 identical over 9 bases. Trimming at V came to 3 bases and at J to 3 bases, leaving 5 bases not matched to a gene. Germline CDR1 is MNHNS and CDR2 is SASEGT. CDR3 size: 15 residues. CDR3 region: CASSDRRGGKETQYF. The CDR3 nucleotides read TGTGCCAGCAGTGATCGGCGGGGGGGGAAAGAGACCCAGTACTTC.

J is TRBJ1-1 and V is TRBV29-1; D possibly corresponds to TRBD1 (6 bases). The germline V gene encodes CDR1 SQVTM and CDR2 ANQGSEA. With 4 bases removed from V and 6 bases from J, the gap between germline ends came to 15 bases. This CDR3 has 13 residues. The CDR3 DNA reads TGCAGCGTTGGACCCGGACAGTTGGCTGAAGCTTTCTTT. Its translation is CSVGPGQLAEAFF.

This clone was found once. The chain couples TRBV7-2 to TRBJ2-5, with TRBD2 matching over 7 bases. Germline-derived CDR1 and CDR2 are SGHTA and FQGNSA. The CDR3 runs to 16 residues. Trimming took 5 bases from V and 4 from J; bases not matched to a gene: 13. CDR3 nucleotide sequence: TGTGCCAGCAGCCCCAGTGGAGCGGGGTACGGAGAGACCCAGTACTTC. Amino acid sequence: CASSPSGAGYGETQYF.

This chain connects TRBV5-1 to TRBJ2-1; a weak D match, TRBD2 (6 bases). This CDR3 has 14 amino acids. The V gene lost 0 bases and the J gene lost 6 bases, with 10 bases spanning the gap. Per germline, CDR1 SGHRS and CDR2 YFSETQ. This CDR3 is CASSLVEGSNEQFF. The DNA for the CDR3 is TGCGCCAGCAGCTTGGTGGAGGGGTCCAATGAGCAGTTCTTC.

The CDR3 spells CASSPWDYSTGELFF. In DNA form, the CDR3 reads TGCGCCAGCAGCCCCTGGGACTATTCCACCGGGGAGCTGTTTTTT. The V and J genes are TRBV5-1 and TRBJ2-2; 7 bases line up with TRBD2. The CDR3 has 15 amino acids. Trimming removed 4 bases from V and 4 bases from J; junction bases left unmatched: 7. CDR1 and CDR2 from the germline V gene are SGHRS and YFSETQ. The full variable domain, its missing parts supplied by reference TRBV5-1 and TRBJ2-2, is KAGVTQTPRYLIKTRGQQVTLSCSPISGHRSVSWYQQTPGQGLQFLFEYFSETQRNKGNFPGRFSGRQFSNSRSEMNVSTLELGDSALYLCASSPWDYSTGELFFGEGSRLTVL.

The chain uses TRBV5-4 and TRBJ2-5; D is unresolved. The germline V gene encodes CDR1 SGHNT and CDR2 YYREEE (reference sequence). V gave up 3 bases and J gave up 3 bases, with 12 bases separating them. The CDR3 has 14 amino acids. CDR3 sequence: CASSSQGPKETQYF. CDR3 nucleotide sequence: TGTGCCAGCAGCTCACAAGGGCCCAAAGAGACCCAGTACTTC.

The CDR3 nucleotides are TGTGCCAGCAGTTTCTTCGCGGGGCTCGTACAGGTTAGCACAGATACGCAGTATTTT. Translated, it gives CASSFFAGLVQVSTDTQYF. The chain joins TRBV28 to TRBJ2-3, with D perhaps matching TRBD2 (6 bases). The CDR3 consists of 19 residues. CDR1 is MDHEN and CDR2 is SYDVKM in the germline V gene. Trimming took 3 bases from V and 0 from J, leaving 22 bases between them.

J is TRBJ2-1 and V is TRBV19; 14 bases fit TRBD2. V lost 7 bases to trimming and J lost 0 bases; unmatched junction nucleotides: 2. Germline V CDR1 and CDR2: LNHDA, SQIVND (reference sequence). CDR3 size: 16 residues. CDR3 in DNA: TGTGCCAGTACCGGGACTAGCGGGAGCTCCTACAATGAGCAGTTCTTC. Translated, it gives CASTGTSGSSYNEQFF.

J is TRBJ1-1 and V is TRBV2; D ambiguous. CDR3 length: 11 residues. V was clipped by 10 bases and J by 4 bases, with 10 bases between them. CDR1 and CDR2 from the germline V gene are SNHLY and FYNNEI. The CDR3 nucleotides are TGTGCCACCAGACTCTTCACTGAAGCTTTCTTT. Amino acids: CATRLFTEAFF.

The CDR3 sequence is CASSTDVWETQYF. CDR3 DNA sequence: TGTGCCAGCAGTACGGACGTCTGGGAGACCCAGTACTTC. The chain uses TRBV7-9 and TRBJ2-5; D is unclear. V lost 6 bases and J lost 5, with 13 bases in between. CDR3 length equals 13 residues. CDR1 and CDR2 (germline): SEHNR, FQNEAQ (reference sequence).

Concerning this clone itself: The junction departs from germline at one end; a sequencing error may be responsible. This chain connects TRBV28 to TRBJ2-7; 8 bases are a match to TRBD1. CDR3 length: 11 residues. Looked up from germline, CDR1 is MDHEN and CDR2 is SYDVKM. CDR3 DNA: TGTGCCAGCAGTTCCGGACAGGGAATCGGTTTC. Its translation is CASSSGQGIGF.

This clone has just a few counts. This rearrangement joins TRBV6-4 to TRBJ2-3, with 11 bases that match TRBD1. V was pared by 0 bases and J by 4 bases, with 3 bases of the junction left unmatched. The germline V gene encodes CDR1 MRHNA and CDR2 SNTAGT. The length of the CDR3 is 16 residues. As DNA, the CDR3 is TGTGCCAGCAGTGACTCACCGGGACAGGGGGCAGATACGCAGTATTTT. Protein sequence: CASSDSPGQGADTQYF.

V gene TRBV7-2 combines with J gene TRBJ2-7; unclear D gene. Germline CDR1 and CDR2: SGHTA and FQGNSA. There are 14 residues in the CDR3. Trimming stripped 5 bases from V and 0 bases from J, with 11 bases between. The CDR3 nucleotides read TGTGCCAGCAGCCCCCTCCGGGCCTCCTACGAGCAGTACTTC. It yields the protein CASSPLRASYEQYF.

The chain uses TRBV7-6 and TRBJ2-2; D unresolved. CDR3 length: 13 amino acids. The germline gives CDR1 SGHVS, CDR2 FNYEAQ. Trimming pared 5 bases from V and 7 bases from J, leaving 11 bases between. The CDR3 protein is CASSPRRFGELFF. The CDR3 bases are TGTGCCAGCAGCCCCCGGCGCTTCGGGGAGCTGTTTTTT.

The rearrangement joins TRBV11-2 to TRBJ1-1, with unresolved D. The CDR3 totals 11 residues. Germline assignment: CDR1 SGHAT and CDR2 FQNNGV. Trimming stripped 5 bases from V and 7 bases from J, with 8 bases between. CDR3 DNA: TGTGCCAGCAGCGATGGTCATGAAGCTTTCTTT. This gives the protein CASSDGHEAFF.

The chain employs TRBV5-1 and TRBJ2-1, with TRBD2 identical over 8 bases. The V segment lost 7 bases and the J segment 8 bases; nucleotides outside the gene matches: 14. Germline V lookup: CDR1 SGHRS, CDR2 YFSETQ. This CDR3 comprises 15 residues. The DNA of the CDR3 is TGCGCCAGCGAAATTGGCGGACTAGCCGACGATGAGCAGTTCTTC. Its protein product is CASEIGGLADDEQFF. Based on the CDR3 plus reference TRBV5-1 and TRBJ2-1, the full variable domain is KAGVTQTPRYLIKTRGQQVTLSCSPISGHRSVSWYQQTPGQGLQFLFEYFSETQRNKGNFPGRFSGRQFSNSRSEMNVSTLELGDSALYLCASEIGGLADDEQFFGPGTRLTVL.

V gene TRBV28 combines with J gene TRBJ2-5, with 7 bases aligning to TRBD1. V dropped 6 bases and J dropped 3; count of bases not matched to a gene: 13. This CDR3 region has 16 residues. Per the germline V gene, CDR1 is MDHEN and CDR2 is SYDVKM. The CDR3 bases are TGTGCCAGCAGCCGCGACCGGGACAGAGACGAAGAGACCCAGTACTTC. Translated, it gives CASSRDRDRDEETQYF.

The genes are TRBV7-2 and TRBJ2-4, with 8 nucleotides matching TRBD2. Germline values: CDR1 SGHTA, CDR2 FQGNSA. The length of the CDR3 is 17 residues. Trimming took 3 bases from V and 3 from J; bases not matched to a gene: 10. CDR3 DNA sequence: TGTGCCAGCAGCTTGGCCACCGGGACTAGTGTCAAAAACATTCAGTACTTC. Protein product: CASSLATGTSVKNIQYF.

This clone was observed once. This sequence joins TRBV19 and TRBJ2-4; TRBD2 agrees at 10 bases. V trimming: 1 base; J trimming: 4 bases; junction bases outside the gene matches: 4. The germline V gene has CDR1 LNHDA and CDR2 SQIVND (reference sequence). CDR3 length equals 16 residues. CDR3 protein: CASSIAGTSAKNIQYF. CDR3 coding DNA: TGTGCCAGTAGTATAGCCGGGACTAGCGCGAAAAACATTCAGTACTTC.

The chain joins TRBV14 to TRBJ2-7, with D perhaps TRBD1 (6 bases). CDR1 and CDR2 from the germline V gene are SGHDN and FVKESK. Trimming stripped 1 base from V and 2 bases from J, with 12 bases between. The CDR3 contains 15 residues. CDR3 region: CASSQGGHPTYEQYF. The CDR3 DNA follows: TGTGCCAGCAGCCAAGGGGGACACCCTACCTACGAGCAGTACTTC.